These 3 T cell receptor beta chains were sequenced from one sample in a study of blood T cell repertoires in COVID-19. Measured with immunoSEQ multiplex PCR; TCRdb has only the in-frame clones, and not every one. The table has 290,000 or so clones, approximately 86% seen once. The sequenced sample consisted of peripheral blood. The receptors come from a man aged 70-80 years with acute or convalescent COVID-19.

The rearrangement joins TRBV28 to TRBJ2-5; tentative D call: TRBD1 (6 bases). The CDR3 consists of 15 residues. V lost 6 bases, J lost 7 bases, and 21 bases lay in between. The germline CDR1 and CDR2 sequences are MDHEN and SYDVKM. The CDR3 DNA is TGTGCCAGCAGGGGCCCCGGGACATCCCTTTGGACCCAGTACTTC. Its protein product is CASRGPGTSLWTQYF.

As DNA, the CDR3 is TGCGCCAGCAGCCAAGATTTGGGGGGGACCCAAGAGACCCAGTACTTC. Protein sequence: CASSQDLGGTQETQYF. The chain links TRBV4-3 to TRBJ2-5; 7 bases are a match to TRBD2. The trim removed 0 bases at V and 1 base at J, leaving 5 bases unmatched. Germline-derived CDR1 and CDR2 are LGHNA and YSLEER. CDR3 length: 16 amino acids.

This rearrangement joins TRBV5-1 to TRBJ1-4, with 9 bases identical to TRBD1. This CDR3 spans 14 amino acids. The germline V gene has CDR1 SGHRS and CDR2 YFSETQ. The V and J ends lost 2 bases and 10 bases, in that order; junction bases with no gene match: 6. The CDR3 DNA follows: TGCGCCAGCAGCTTAGGGGACAGGGAGGGAAAACTGTTTTTT. The encoded protein is CASSLGDREGKLFF.